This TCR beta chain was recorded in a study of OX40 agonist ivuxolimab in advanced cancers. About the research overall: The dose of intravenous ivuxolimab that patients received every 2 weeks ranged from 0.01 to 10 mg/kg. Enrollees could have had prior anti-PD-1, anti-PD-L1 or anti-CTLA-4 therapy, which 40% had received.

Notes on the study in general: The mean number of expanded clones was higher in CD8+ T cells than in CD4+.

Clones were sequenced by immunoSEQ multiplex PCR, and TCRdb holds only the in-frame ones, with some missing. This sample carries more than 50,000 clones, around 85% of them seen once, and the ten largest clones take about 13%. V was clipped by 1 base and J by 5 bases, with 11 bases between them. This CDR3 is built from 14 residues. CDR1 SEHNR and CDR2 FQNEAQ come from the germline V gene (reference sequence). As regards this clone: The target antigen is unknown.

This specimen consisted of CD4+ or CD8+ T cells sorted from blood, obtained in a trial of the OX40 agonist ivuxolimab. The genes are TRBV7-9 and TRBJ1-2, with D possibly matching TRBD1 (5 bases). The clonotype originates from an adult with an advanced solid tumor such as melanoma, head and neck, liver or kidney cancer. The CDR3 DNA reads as TGTGCCAGCAGCTTAGTTCCAGGGCCTTATGGCTACACCTTC. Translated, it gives CASSLVPGPYGYTF. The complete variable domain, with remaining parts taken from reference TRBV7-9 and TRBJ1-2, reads DTGVSQNPRHKITKRGQNVTFRCDPISEHNRLYWYRQTLGQGPEFLTYFQNEAQLEKSRLLSDRFSAERPKGSFSTLEIQRTEQGDSAMYLCASSLVPGPYGYTFGSGTRLTVV.